This record concerns one T cell receptor (beta chain) sequence. The data stem from a study of blood T cell repertoires in COVID-19. The wider study: Material from acute and convalescent COVID-19 was sourced from the United States, Italy and Spain. T cells, B-cell-depleted T cells, or PBMCs supplied cDNA or gDNA.

As handled by the study authors: Amplification of reference gene primers provided the estimated nucleated cell counts. The repertoire was sequenced with immunoSEQ multiplex PCR; TCRdb's copy has only in-frame clones and lacks some. Clone size and the V and J calls come from that table; the DNA yielded D and trimming. The sample yields around 250,000 clones, around 87% seen once. Trimming left V 4 bases short and J 9 bases short, with 12 bases between. The germline CDR1 and CDR2 sequences are KGHDR and SFDVKD. The CDR3 covers 13 residues. This chain joins TRBV24-1 and TRBJ1-5; no reliable D call. The specimen sequenced was peripheral blood. This clonotype was sampled from a woman in her sixties or seventies with active or convalescent COVID-19. CDR3 sequence (DNA): TGTGCCACCAGTGAGATAGAGCGGGGGCCCCAGCATTTT. It specifies CATSEIERGPQHF.